This T cell receptor beta chain was sequenced in a study of Graves' ophthalmopathy and Graves' hyperthyroidism. Amplified material comprised TCR beta CDR3 regions derived from RNA transcripts. In the first round, RT-PCR was carried out with HTBI primers, and a multiplex PCR formed the second round. TCRdb reanalysed the multiplex PCR reads using MiXCR and keeps one entry per CDR3 protein. Among 600,000 to 650,000 distinct CDR3 sequences listed, 20% to 25% were seen once. The stable label applied to hyperthyroidism with no ophthalmopathy within 18 months of follow-up. Among the exclusions were patients with other autoimmune diseases, uncontrolled infections, pregnancy or lactation. The PBMCs used were ones drawn from around 10 ml of fresh peripheral blood. With V trimmed by 3 bases and J by 3 bases, 8 bases remained unmatched. The germline gives CDR1 MNHEY, CDR2 SMNVEV (reference sequence). There are 15 residues in the CDR3.

This TCR was recovered from a woman aged 18-29 years with stable Graves' hyperthyroidism. Some clones in this sample may be carry-over from other donors' samples. The rearrangement uses TRBV27 and TRBJ2-7; TRBD1 matches 7 bases. Specimen: peripheral blood. As DNA, the CDR3 is TGTGCCAGCAGTTTTGGTTTCGCAGGGGGCTACGAGCAGTACTTC. As protein: CASSFGFAGGYEQYF.